One sample yielded the 19 T cell receptor beta chains listed below, sequenced in a study of CD8 T cells in ankylosing spondylitis. TCRdb called the 5' RACE reads again in MiXCR, with one record for every CDR3 protein. The sample consists of 290,000 or so distinct CDR3 sequences, under 25% of them appearing once. Sequencing was done on a sample of blood, either unsorted or a sorted T cell fraction (not recorded which). These receptors came from a female donor with ankylosing spondylitis or in good health (not recorded which).

This chain joins TRBV7-2 and TRBJ2-3; tentative D call: TRBD2 (5 bases). CDR1 SGHTA and CDR2 FQGNSA come from the germline V gene. Trimming shortened V by 0 bases and J by 5 bases, and 12 bases separated the two germline ends. This CDR3 is built from 15 residues. The CDR3 loop reads CASSLAGVMGDTQYF. In DNA form, the CDR3 reads TGTGCCAGCAGCTTAGCGGGAGTCATGGGAGATACGCAGTATTTT. Together with reference TRBV7-2 and TRBJ2-3, the CDR3 gives the full variable domain: GAGVSQSPSNKVTEKGKDVELRCDPISGHTALYWYRQSLGQGLEFLIYFQGNSAPDKSGLPSDRFSAERTGGSVSTLTIQRTQQEDSAVYLCASSLAGVMGDTQYFGPGTRLTVL.

The chain joins TRBV20-1 to TRBJ1-2; D is uncertain. The CDR3 spans 11 residues. Trimming stripped 0 bases from V and 6 bases from J, with 5 bases between. CDR1 DFQATT and CDR2 SNEGSKA come from the germline V gene (reference sequence). CDR3 sequence (DNA): TGCAGTGCTAGAGAGGGGAATGGCTACACCTTC. It encodes CSAREGNGYTF.

The chain couples TRBV4-3 to TRBJ2-3; the D is unclear. Looked up from germline, CDR1 is LGHNA and CDR2 is YSLEER. The CDR3 runs 13 residues. Trimming removed 0 bases at V and 6 bases at J, with 7 bases between. CDR3 in amino acids: CASSQEWMDTQYF. For the CDR3, the DNA is TGCGCCAGCAGCCAAGAATGGATGGATACGCAGTATTTT.

The chain has TRBV6-1 and TRBJ2-3; 10 bases fit TRBD1. Germline V gives CDR1 MNHNS, CDR2 SASEGT. The V and J ends lost 8 bases and 4 bases, in that order; junction bases with no gene match: 3. The CDR3 covers 13 residues. The CDR3 loop is CASRTGGSDTQYF. CDR3 in DNA: TGTGCCAGCCGGACAGGGGGATCAGATACGCAGTATTTT.

CDR3 bases: TGTGCCAGCTCCTCCCTAGCGAGACGCACCGGGGAGCTGTTTTTT. Amino acids: CASSSLARRTGELFF. V and J are TRBV12-3 or TRBV12-4 and TRBJ2-2; TRBD2 might be the D (6 bases). The germline V and J ends were trimmed by 8 bases and 4 bases, with 17 bases remaining between them. This CDR3 is built from 15 residues.

The sample holds a few counts of this clonotype. The V and J genes are TRBV4-3 and TRBJ2-1; D is ambiguous. CDR1 is LGHNA and CDR2 is YSLEER in the germline V gene. V was cut by 1 base and J by 12 bases, with 13 bases left in between. The CDR3 extends over 13 amino acids. CDR3 sequence: CASSQATPSVQFF. In DNA, the CDR3 is TGCGCCAGCAGCCAAGCCACCCCTTCCGTGCAGTTCTTC.

The chain combines TRBV5-1 with TRBJ2-5; 9 bases align to TRBD1. Germline trimming cut 5 bases from V and 2 bases from J; bases unmatched to any gene: 4. CDR3 length: 14 residues. The V gene's germline CDR1 is SGHRS and CDR2 YFSETQ. The CDR3 reads CASRTGGIQETQYF. The CDR3 DNA follows: TGCGCCAGCAGAACAGGGGGCATTCAAGAGACCCAGTACTTC.

The chain uses TRBV20-1 and TRBJ1-4; 11 bases are a match to TRBD1. V dropped 7 bases and J dropped 7; count of bases not matched to a gene: 5. Germline CDR1 is DFQATT and CDR2 is SNEGSKA (reference sequence). The CDR3 is 13 residues long. The CDR3 region is CSVPGQGGEKLFF. Here the CDR3 DNA reads TGCAGTGTCCCGGGACAGGGGGGTGAAAAACTGTTTTTT.

This clonotype was seen many times. DNA for the CDR3: TGTGCCATCAAACACTATCAGGGAACTAACTATGGCTACACCTTC. Amino acid sequence: CAIKHYQGTNYGYTF. The gene calls are TRBV10-3 and TRBJ1-2, with D possibly TRBD1 on 5 matching bases. This CDR3 has 15 residues. Germline lookup yields CDR1 ENHRY and CDR2 SYGVKD. V was cut by 7 bases and J by 0 bases, with 15 bases left in between.

This clonotype has a count of ten or more. This chain uses TRBV12-3 or TRBV12-4 with TRBJ2-3, with 15 bases identical to TRBD2. V shed 6 bases and J 6 bases; nucleotides not matched to a gene: 10. This CDR3 has 17 amino acids. This chain's CDR3 is CASSSGLAGGLADTQYF. The CDR3 nucleotides read TGTGCCAGCAGCTCCGGACTAGCGGGAGGGCTAGCGGATACGCAGTATTTT.

This chain connects TRBV7-2 to TRBJ2-1; 7 bases fit TRBD2. Germline V gene sequence: CDR1 SGHTA, CDR2 FQGNSA. The J segment lost 10 bases and the V segment lost 4 bases, leaving 4 bases of the junction unmatched. This CDR3 has 12 amino acids. The CDR3 sequence is CASSSGGREQFF. CDR3 sequence (DNA): TGTGCCAGCAGCTCCGGGGGGAGAGAGCAGTTCTTC.

This rearrangement joins TRBV12-3 or TRBV12-4 to TRBJ1-1; D ambiguous. The CDR3 length is 10 residues. V dropped 6 bases and J dropped 10 bases, with 9 bases sitting between them. The CDR3, as DNA: TGTGCCAGCAGCCTGGTCCGAGCTTTCTTT. It specifies CASSLVRAFF.

This clonotype has only a few counts. V usage is TRBV19 and J usage is TRBJ2-7, with D possibly matching TRBD2 (5 bases). CDR3 length equals 12 residues. Germline CDR1 LNHDA, CDR2 SQIVND (reference sequence). The V end was cut by 3 bases, the J end by 9 bases, with 12 bases between. The CDR3: CASSIGSAGQYF. The CDR3 DNA sequence: TGTGCCAGTAGTATCGGATCGGCGGGGCAGTACTTC. Complete variable domain (other parts from reference TRBV19 and TRBJ2-7): DGGITQSPKYLFRKEGQNVTLSCEQNLNHDAMYWYRQDPGQGLRLIYYSQIVNDFQKGDIAEGYSVSREKKESFPLTVTSAQKNPTAFYLCASSIGSAGQYFGPGTRLTVT.

The chain joins TRBV11-2 to TRBJ1-6, with 7 positions matching TRBD1. Germline assignment: CDR1 SGHAT and CDR2 FQNNGV. The CDR3 spans 15 residues. V lost 5 bases and J lost 7; bases outside the gene matches: 8. The CDR3 spells CASSTNRGPNSPLHF. CDR3 in DNA: TGTGCCAGCAGCACGAACAGGGGTCCAAATTCACCCCTCCACTTT.

This clonotype was seen at least ten times. The CDR3 region is CASSGGTGAENIQYF. The CDR3 nucleotides read TGCGCCAGCAGCGGGGGGACAGGGGCTGAGAACATTCAGTACTTC. This chain uses TRBV4-3 with TRBJ2-4, with 10 bases that match TRBD1. J lost 7 bases, V lost 5 bases, and 8 bases had no gene match. From germline, CDR1 is LGHNA and CDR2 YSLEER. This CDR3 has 15 residues.

The genes are TRBV20-1 and TRBJ2-3; 11 nucleotides line up with TRBD2. The CDR3 sequence is 14 residues long. V dropped 6 bases and J dropped 4; count of bases not matched to a gene: 6. Germline loops: CDR1 DFQATT, CDR2 SNEGSKA (reference sequence). The CDR3 loop reads CSALSGRASDTQYF. The CDR3 nucleotides are TGCAGTGCCCTTAGCGGGAGGGCCTCAGATACGCAGTATTTT.

The V and J genes are TRBV12-3 or TRBV12-4 and TRBJ2-3; D remains unclear. This CDR3 comprises 15 residues. Between the trimmed V and J ends, which lost 5 bases and 0 bases, there was a span of 12 bases. DNA for the CDR3: TGTGCCAGCAGTCGGACCAAGGACAGCACAGATACGCAGTATTTT. It is translated as CASSRTKDSTDTQYF.

The rearrangement links TRBV20-1 to TRBJ2-2, with 7 bases identical to TRBD1. The CDR3 length is 15 residues. The V gene's germline CDR1 is DFQATT and CDR2 SNEGSKA (reference sequence). With 5 bases clipped from V and 0 bases from J, the junction kept 6 bases outside the gene matches. CDR3 bases: TGCAGTGCTGCCTCAGGGGGACCGAACACCGGGGAGCTGTTTTTT. It specifies CSAASGGPNTGELFF.

Relative to its sample, this clonotype is medium-sized. CDR3 bases: TGTGCCAGCAGCTTCGAACCGAACACTGAAGCTTTCTTT. Protein: CASSFEPNTEAFF. The chain has TRBV5-8 and TRBJ1-1, with D unresolved. V was shortened by 2 bases and J by 1 base, with 6 bases between the two germline ends. The germline gives CDR1 SGHTS, CDR2 YDEGEE. The CDR3 spans 13 residues. Filled out from reference TRBV5-8 and TRBJ1-1, the complete variable domain reads EAGVTQSPTHLIKTRGQQATLRCSPISGHTSVYWYQQALGLGLQFLLWYDEGEERNRGNFPPRFSGRQFPNYSSELNVNALELEDSALYLCASSFEPNTEAFFGQGTRLTVV.